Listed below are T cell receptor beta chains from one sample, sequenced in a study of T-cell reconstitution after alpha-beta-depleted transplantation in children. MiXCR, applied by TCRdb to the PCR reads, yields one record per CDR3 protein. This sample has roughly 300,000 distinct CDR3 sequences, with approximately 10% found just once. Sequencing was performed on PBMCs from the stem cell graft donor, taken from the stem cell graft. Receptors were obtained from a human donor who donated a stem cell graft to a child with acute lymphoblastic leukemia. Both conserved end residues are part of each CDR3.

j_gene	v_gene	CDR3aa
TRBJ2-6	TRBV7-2	CASSAGHGSSGANVLTF
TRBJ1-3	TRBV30	CAWNPGGNTIYF
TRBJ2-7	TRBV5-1	CASSLGPSRGDEQYF
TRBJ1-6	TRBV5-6	CASSRTLSSYNSPLHF
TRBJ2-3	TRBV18	CASSASFTDTQYF
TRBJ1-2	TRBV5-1	CASSLGQGASNYGYTF
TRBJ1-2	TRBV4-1	CASSQEVGPENYGYTF
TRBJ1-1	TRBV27	CASGPGQGAEAFF
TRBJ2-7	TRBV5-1	CASSPRTGGEQYF
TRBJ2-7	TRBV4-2	CASSQALGTSANEQYF
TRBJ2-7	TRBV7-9	CASSLPSGKEQYF
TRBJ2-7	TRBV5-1	CASSWTSGSHEQYF
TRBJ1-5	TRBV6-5	CASSYWTGRGSNQPQHF
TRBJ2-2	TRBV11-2	CASSFRESGRLNTGELFF
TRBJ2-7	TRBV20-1	CSARDRTSGIWEQYF